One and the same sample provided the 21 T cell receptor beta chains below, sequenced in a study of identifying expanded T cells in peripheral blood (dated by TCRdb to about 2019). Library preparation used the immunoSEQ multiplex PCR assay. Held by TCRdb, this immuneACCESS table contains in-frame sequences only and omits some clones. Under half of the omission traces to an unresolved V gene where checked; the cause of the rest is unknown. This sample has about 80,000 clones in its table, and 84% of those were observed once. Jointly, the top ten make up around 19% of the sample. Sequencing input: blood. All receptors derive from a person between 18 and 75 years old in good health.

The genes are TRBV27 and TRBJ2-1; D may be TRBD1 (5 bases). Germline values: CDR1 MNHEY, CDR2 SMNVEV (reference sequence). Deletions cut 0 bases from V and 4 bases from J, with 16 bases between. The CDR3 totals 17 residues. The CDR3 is CASSLSNQGFIYNEQFF. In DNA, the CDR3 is TGTGCCAGCAGTTTATCGAATCAGGGCTTCATTTACAATGAGCAGTTCTTC.

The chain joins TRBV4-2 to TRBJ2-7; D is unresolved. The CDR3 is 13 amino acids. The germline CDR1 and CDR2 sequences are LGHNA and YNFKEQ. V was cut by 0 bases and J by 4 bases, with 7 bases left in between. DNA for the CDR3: TGTGCCAGCAGCCAAGAGCGCCGGTACGAGCAGTACTTC. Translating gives CASSQERRYEQYF.

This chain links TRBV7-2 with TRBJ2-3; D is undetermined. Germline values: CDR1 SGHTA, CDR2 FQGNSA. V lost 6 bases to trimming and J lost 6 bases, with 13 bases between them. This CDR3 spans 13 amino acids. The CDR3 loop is CASSLKYRDTQYF. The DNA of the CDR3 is TGTGCCAGCAGTTTGAAGTATCGGGATACGCAGTATTTT.

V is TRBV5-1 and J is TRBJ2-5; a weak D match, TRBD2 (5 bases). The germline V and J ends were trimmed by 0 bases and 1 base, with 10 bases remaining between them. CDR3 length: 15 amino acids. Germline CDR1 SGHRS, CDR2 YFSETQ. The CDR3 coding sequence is TGCGCCAGCAGCTTGGAGGCAGAGGGCCAAGAGACCCAGTACTTC. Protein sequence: CASSLEAEGQETQYF.

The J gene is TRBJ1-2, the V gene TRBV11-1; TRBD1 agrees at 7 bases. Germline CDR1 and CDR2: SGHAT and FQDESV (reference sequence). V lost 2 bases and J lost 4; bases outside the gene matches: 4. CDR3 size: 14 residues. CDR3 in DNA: TGTGCCAGCAGCTTAAGTCGGGACAGCTATGGCTACACCTTC. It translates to CASSLSRDSYGYTF. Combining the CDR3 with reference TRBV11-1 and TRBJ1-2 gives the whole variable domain EAEVAQSPRYKITEKSQAVAFWCDPISGHATLYWYRQILGQGPELLVQFQDESVVDDSQLPKDRFSAERLKGVDSTLKIQPAELGDSAMYLCASSLSRDSYGYTFGSGTRLTVV.

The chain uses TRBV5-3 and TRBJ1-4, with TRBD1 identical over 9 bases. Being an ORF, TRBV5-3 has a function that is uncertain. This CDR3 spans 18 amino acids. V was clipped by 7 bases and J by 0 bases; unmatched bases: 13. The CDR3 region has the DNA TGTGCCAGAGTTACAGGGGGCTCGGAGTCGGCAACTAATGAAAAACTGTTTTTT. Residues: CARVTGGSESATNEKLFF.

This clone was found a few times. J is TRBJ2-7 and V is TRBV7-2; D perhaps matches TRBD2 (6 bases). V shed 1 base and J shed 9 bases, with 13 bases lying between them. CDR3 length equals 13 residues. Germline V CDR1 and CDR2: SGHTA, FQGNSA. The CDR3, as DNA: TGTGCCAGCAGCTTAGAACGGGAGTGGGGGCAGTACTTC. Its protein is CASSLEREWGQYF.

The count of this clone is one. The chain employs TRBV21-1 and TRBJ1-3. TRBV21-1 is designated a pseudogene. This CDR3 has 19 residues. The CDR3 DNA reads TGTGCCATTCTACCCGCGAAAAAAATAGAGCGGATAACTGGAAACACCATATATTTT. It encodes CAILPAKKIERITGNTIYF.

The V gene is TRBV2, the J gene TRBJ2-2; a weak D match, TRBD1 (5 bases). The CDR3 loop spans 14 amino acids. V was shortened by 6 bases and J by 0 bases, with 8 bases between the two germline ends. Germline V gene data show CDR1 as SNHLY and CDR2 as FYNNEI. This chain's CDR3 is CASRDTTNTGELFF. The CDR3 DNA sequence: TGTGCCAGCAGGGACACTACGAACACCGGGGAGCTGTTTTTT.

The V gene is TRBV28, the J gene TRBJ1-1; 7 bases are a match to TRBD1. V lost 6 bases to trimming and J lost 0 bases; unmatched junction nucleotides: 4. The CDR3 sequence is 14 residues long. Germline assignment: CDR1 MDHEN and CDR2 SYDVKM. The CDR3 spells CASSPTGVNTEAFF. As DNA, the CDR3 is TGTGCCAGCAGCCCCACAGGGGTGAACACTGAAGCTTTCTTT.

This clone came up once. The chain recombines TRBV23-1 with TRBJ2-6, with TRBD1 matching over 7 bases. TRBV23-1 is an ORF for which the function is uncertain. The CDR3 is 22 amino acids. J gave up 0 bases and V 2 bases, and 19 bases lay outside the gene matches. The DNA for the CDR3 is TGCGCCAGCAGTCAACCTATTAGGGACAGTCCCCACGGGGACTCTGGGGCCAACGTCCTGACTTTC. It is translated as CASSQPIRDSPHGDSGANVLTF.

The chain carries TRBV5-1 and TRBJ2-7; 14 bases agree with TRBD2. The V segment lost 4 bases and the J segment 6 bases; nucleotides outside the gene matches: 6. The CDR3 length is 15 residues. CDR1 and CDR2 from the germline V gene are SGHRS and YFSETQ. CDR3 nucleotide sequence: TGCGCCAGCAGCATCGGGACTAGCGGGAGACGCGAGCAGTACTTC. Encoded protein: CASSIGTSGRREQYF.

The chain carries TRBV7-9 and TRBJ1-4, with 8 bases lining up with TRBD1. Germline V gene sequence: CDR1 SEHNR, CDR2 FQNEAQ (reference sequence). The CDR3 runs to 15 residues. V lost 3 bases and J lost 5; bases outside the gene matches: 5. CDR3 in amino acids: CASSFYWTGNEKLFF. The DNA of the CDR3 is TGTGCCAGCAGCTTCTACTGGACAGGGAATGAAAAACTGTTTTTT.

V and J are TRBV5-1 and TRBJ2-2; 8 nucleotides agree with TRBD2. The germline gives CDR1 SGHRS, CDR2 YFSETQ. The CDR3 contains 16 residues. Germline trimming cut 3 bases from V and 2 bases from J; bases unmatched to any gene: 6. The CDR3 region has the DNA TGCGCCAGCAGCTGGACGACTAGCGCTAACACCGGGGAGCTGTTTTTT. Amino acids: CASSWTTSANTGELFF. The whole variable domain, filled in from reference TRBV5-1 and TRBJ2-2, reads KAGVTQTPRYLIKTRGQQVTLSCSPISGHRSVSWYQQTPGQGLQFLFEYFSETQRNKGNFPGRFSGRQFSNSRSEMNVSTLELGDSALYLCASSWTTSANTGELFFGEGSRLTVL.

DNA for the CDR3: TGTGCCAGCAGTCCAGTGGGAGTGGAGTACAATGAGCAGTTCTTC. It yields the protein CASSPVGVEYNEQFF. The chain employs TRBV6-5 and TRBJ2-1, with a tentative D call TRBD2 (5 bases). Germline V gene sequence: CDR1 MNHEY, CDR2 SVGAGI. CDR3 size: 15 residues. Between the trimmed V and J ends, which lost 5 bases and 4 bases, there was a span of 15 bases.

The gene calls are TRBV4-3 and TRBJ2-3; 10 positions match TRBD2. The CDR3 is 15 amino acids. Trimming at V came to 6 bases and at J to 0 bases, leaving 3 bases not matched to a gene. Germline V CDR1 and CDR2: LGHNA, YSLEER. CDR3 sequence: CASRLAGSSTDTQYF. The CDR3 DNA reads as TGCGCCAGCAGACTAGCGGGGTCTAGCACAGATACGCAGTATTTT.

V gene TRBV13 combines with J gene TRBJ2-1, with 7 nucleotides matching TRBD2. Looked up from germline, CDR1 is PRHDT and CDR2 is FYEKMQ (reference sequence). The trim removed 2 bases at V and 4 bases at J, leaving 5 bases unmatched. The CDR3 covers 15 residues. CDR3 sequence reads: CASSLWSSGYNEQFF. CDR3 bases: TGTGCCAGCAGCTTATGGAGTAGCGGGTACAATGAGCAGTTCTTC.

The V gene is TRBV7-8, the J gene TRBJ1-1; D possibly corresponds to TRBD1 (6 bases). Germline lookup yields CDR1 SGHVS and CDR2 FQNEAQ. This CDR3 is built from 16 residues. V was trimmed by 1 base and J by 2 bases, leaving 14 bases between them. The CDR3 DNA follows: TGTGCCAGCAGCTTAGACAGGGCAGTCATTAACACTGAAGCTTTCTTT. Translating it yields CASSLDRAVINTEAFF.

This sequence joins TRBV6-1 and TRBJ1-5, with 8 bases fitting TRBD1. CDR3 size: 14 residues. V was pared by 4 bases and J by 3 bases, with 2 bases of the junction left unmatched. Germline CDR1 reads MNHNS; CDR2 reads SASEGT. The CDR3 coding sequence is TGTGCCAGCAGTGGGACAGGGATCAATCAGCCCCAGCATTTT. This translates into CASSGTGINQPQHF.

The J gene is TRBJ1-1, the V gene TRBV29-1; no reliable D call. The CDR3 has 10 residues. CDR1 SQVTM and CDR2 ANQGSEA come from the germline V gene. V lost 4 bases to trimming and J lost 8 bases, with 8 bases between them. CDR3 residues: CSVVNNEAFF. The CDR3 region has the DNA TGCAGCGTTGTAAATAACGAAGCTTTCTTT.

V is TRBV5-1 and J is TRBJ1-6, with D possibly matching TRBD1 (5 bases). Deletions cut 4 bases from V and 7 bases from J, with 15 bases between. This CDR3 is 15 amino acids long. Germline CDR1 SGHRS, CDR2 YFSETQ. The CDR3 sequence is CASSDRAGENSPLHF. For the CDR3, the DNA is TGCGCCAGCAGCGATCGGGCGGGGGAGAATTCACCCCTCCACTTT.